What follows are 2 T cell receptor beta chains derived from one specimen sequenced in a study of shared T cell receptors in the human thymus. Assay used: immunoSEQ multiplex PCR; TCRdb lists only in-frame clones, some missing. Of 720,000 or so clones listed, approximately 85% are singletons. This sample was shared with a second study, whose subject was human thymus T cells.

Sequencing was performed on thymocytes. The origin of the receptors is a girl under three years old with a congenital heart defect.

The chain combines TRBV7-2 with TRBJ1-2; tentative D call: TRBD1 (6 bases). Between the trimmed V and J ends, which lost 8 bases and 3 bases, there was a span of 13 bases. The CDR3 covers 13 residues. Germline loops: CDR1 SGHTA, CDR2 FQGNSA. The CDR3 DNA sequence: TGTGCCAGCCCTGACAGGTCGTACTATGGCTACACCTTC. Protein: CASPDRSYYGYTF.

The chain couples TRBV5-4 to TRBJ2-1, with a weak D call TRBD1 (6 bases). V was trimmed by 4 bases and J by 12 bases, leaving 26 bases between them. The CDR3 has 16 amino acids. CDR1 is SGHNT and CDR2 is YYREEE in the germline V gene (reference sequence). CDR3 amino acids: CASSNRDDDGTIGQFF. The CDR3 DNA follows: TGTGCCAGCAGCAACAGGGACGACGATGGGACGATTGGGCAGTTCTTC.